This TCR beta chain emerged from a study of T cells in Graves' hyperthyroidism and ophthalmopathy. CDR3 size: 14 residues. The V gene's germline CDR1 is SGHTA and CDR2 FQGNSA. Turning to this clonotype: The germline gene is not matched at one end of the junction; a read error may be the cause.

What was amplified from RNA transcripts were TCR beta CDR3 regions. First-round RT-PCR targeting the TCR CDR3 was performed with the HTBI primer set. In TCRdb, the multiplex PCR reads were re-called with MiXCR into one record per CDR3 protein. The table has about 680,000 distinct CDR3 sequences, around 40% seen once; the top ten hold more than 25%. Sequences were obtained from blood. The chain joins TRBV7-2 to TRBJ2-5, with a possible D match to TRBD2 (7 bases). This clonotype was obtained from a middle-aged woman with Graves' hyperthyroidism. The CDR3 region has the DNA TGTGCCAGCAGCTTTGGGGGGGCGCGAGAGACCCGGTACTTC. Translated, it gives CASSFGGARETRYF.